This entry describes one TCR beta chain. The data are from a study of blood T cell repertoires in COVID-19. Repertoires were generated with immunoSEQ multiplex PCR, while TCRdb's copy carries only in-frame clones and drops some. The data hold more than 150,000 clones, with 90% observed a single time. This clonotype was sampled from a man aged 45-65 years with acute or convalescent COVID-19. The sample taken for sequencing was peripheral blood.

The chain's CDR3 is CASSAGRTGELFF. Written as DNA, the CDR3 is TGTGCCAGCAGCGCAGGGCGGACCGGGGAGCTGTTTTTT. The chain couples TRBV7-3 to TRBJ2-2; D possibly corresponds to TRBD1 (5 bases). There are 13 residues in the CDR3. V lost 5 bases and J 5 bases, leaving 9 bases between the germline ends. The germline V gene has CDR1 SGHTA and CDR2 FQGTGA.